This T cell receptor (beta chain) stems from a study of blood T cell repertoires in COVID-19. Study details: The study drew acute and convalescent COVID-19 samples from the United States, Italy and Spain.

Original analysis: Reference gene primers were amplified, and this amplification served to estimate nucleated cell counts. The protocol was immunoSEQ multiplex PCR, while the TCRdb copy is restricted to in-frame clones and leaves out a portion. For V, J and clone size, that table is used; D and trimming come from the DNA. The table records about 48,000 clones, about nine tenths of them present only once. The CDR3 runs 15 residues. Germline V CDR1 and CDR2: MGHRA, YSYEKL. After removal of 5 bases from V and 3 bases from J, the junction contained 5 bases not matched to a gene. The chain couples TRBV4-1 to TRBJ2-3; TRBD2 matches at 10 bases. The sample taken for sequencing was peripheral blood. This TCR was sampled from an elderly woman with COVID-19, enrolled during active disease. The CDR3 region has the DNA TGCGCCAGCAGCTACTCGACTAGCGGGACAGATACGCAGTATTTT. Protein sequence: CASSYSTSGTDTQYF.